This TCR beta chain was sequenced for a study of T cell repertoires in breast cancer. Unpaired genes were suppressed by blocking oligonucleotides during a second nested PCR. TCRdb passed the emulsion pairing reads through MiXCR, listing each CDR3 protein once. The sample yields roughly 40,000 distinct CDR3 sequences, about 41% seen once. A word on this clonotype: Its antigen remains unidentified.

The CDR3 totals 13 residues. CDR1 is DFQATT and CDR2 is SNEGSKA in the germline V gene (reference sequence). Paired alpha-beta TCRs of CD8+ T cells were analyzed by expanded emulsion RT-PCR. Study-level findings and limits: Seven or more patient tumors shared around 19 TCR pairs rarely seen in control blood. Tumor-involved sentinel nodes shared about 8.2% of TCRs with matched tumors, tumor-free nodes roughly 2.2%. TRBV7 predominated among shared TCRs, possibly a bias from eight TRBV7 primers.

Sequencing used CD8+ T cells. The clonotype originates from a pool of human donors with breast cancer or a healthy control (not recorded which). The rearrangement uses TRBV20-1 and TRBJ1-6; TRBD1 is a possible D gene (6 bases). The CDR3 DNA reads TGCAGCCTAGGGGGTTCCTATAATTCACCCCTCCACTTT. Translation: CSLGGSYNSPLHF.